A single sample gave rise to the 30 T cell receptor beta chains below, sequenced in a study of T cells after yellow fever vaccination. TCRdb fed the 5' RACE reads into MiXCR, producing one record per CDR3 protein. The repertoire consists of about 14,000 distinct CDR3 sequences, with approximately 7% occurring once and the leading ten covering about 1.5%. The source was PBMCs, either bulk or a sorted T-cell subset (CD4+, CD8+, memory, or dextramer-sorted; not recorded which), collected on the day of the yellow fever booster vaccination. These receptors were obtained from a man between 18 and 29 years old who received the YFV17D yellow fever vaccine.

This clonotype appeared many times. The CDR3 region has the DNA TGTGCCAGCTCAGGGACAGGGGGAGGCAATCAGCCCCAGCATTTT. The encoded protein is CASSGTGGGNQPQHF. The chain carries TRBV18 and TRBJ1-5; 11 bases fit TRBD1. The junction had 2 bases not matched to a gene; V was cut back by 5 bases and J by 2 bases. The germline V gene encodes CDR1 KGHSH and CDR2 LQKENI. CDR3 size: 15 residues. The full variable domain, with the rest looked up from reference TRBV18 and TRBJ1-5, is NAGVMQNPRHLVRRRGQEARLRCSPMKGHSHVYWYRQLPEEGLKFMVYLQKENIIDESGMPKERFSAEFPKEGPSILRIQQVVRGDSAAYFCASSGTGGGNQPQHFGDGTRLSIL.

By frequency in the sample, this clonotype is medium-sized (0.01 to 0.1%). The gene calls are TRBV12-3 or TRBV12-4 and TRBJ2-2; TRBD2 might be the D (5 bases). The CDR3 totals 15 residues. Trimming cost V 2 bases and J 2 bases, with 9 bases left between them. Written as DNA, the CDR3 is TGTGCCAGCAGTTTACAGCTAGCCAACACCGGGGAGCTGTTTTTT. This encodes CASSLQLANTGELFF.

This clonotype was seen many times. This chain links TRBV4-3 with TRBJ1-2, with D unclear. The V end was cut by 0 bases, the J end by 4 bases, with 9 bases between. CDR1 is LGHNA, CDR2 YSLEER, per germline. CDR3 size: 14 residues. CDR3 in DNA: TGCGCCAGCAGCCAAGAGACACTAGGCTATGGCTACACCTTC. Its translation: CASSQETLGYGYTF.

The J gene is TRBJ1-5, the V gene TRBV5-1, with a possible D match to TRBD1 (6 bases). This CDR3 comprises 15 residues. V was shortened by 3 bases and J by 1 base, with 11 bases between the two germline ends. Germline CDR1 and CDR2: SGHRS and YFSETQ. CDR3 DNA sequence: TGCGCCAGCAGCTGGGAGGGGGTCAGCAATCAGCCCCAGCATTTT. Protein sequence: CASSWEGVSNQPQHF.

DNA for the CDR3: TGTGCCAGCGGGTCTTCGAACACCGGGGAGCTGTTTTTT. Translating gives CASGSSNTGELFF. The chain links TRBV28 to TRBJ2-2; D call uncertain. Germline V gene lookup returns CDR1 MDHEN and CDR2 SYDVKM. V lost 8 bases, J lost 0 bases, and 7 bases lay in between. CDR3 length: 13 amino acids.

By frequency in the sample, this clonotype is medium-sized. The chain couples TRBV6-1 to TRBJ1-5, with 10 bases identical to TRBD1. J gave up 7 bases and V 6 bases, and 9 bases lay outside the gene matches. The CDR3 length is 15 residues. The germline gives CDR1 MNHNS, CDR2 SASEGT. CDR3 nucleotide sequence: TGTGCCAGCAGAACCGGACAGGGGGTCGGGCAGCCCCAGCATTTT. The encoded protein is CASRTGQGVGQPQHF.

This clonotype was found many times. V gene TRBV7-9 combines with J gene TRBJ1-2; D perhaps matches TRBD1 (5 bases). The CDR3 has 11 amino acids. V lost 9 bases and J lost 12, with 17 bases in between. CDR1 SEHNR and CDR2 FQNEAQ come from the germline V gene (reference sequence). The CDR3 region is CASGTQVGNTF. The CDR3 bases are TGTGCCAGTGGGACCCAGGTCGGGAACACCTTC.

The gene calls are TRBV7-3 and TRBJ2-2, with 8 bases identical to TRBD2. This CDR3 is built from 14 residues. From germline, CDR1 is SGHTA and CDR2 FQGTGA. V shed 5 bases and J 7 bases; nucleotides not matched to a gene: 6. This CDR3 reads CASSQMGLGGELFF. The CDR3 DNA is TGTGCCAGCAGCCAAATGGGACTAGGCGGGGAGCTGTTTTTT.

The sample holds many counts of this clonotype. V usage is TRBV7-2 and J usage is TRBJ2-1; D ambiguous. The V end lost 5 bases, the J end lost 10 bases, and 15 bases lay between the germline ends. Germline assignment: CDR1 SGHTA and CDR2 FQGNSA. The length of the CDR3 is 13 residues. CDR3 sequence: CASSAQTLTEQFF. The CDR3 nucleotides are TGTGCCAGCAGCGCCCAGACCTTGACAGAGCAGTTCTTC. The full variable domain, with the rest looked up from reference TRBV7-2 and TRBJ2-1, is GAGVSQSPSNKVTEKGKDVELRCDPISGHTALYWYRQSLGQGLEFLIYFQGNSAPDKSGLPSDRFSAERTGGSVSTLTIQRTQQEDSAVYLCASSAQTLTEQFFGPGTRLTVL.

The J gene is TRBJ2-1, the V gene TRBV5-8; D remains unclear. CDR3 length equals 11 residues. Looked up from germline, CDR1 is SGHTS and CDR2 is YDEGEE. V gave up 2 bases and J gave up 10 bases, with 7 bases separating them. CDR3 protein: CASSFAIEQFF. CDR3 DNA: TGTGCCAGCAGCTTCGCAATCGAGCAGTTCTTC.

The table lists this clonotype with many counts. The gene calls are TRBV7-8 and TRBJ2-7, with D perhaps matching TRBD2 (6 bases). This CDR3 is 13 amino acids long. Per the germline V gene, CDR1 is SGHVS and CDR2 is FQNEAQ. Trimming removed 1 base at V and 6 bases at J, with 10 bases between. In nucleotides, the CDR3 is TGTGCCAGCAGCTTAGTGGGGGGTTTCGAGCAGTACGTC. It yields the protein CASSLVGGFEQYV.

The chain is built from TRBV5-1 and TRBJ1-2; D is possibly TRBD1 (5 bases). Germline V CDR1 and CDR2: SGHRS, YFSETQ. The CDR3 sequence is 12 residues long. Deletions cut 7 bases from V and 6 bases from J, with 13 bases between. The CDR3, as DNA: TGCGCCAGCTCTCTAATGGGGGATGGCTACACCTTC. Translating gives CASSLMGDGYTF.

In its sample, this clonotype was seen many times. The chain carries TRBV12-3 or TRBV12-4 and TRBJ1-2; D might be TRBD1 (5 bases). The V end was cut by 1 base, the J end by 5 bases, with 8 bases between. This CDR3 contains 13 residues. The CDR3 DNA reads TGTGCCAGCAGTTTAGGGCAGGGTTATGGCTACACCTTC. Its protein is CASSLGQGYGYTF.

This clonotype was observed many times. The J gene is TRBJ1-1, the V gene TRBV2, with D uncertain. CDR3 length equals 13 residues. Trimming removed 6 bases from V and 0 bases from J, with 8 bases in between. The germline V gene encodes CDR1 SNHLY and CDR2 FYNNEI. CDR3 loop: CASRAELNTEAFF. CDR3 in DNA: TGTGCCAGCAGGGCAGAGCTGAACACTGAAGCTTTCTTT.

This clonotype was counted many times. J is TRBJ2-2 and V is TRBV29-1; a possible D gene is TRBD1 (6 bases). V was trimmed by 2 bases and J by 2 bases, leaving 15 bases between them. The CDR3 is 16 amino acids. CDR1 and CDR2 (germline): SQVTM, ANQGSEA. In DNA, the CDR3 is TGCAGCGTTGAAATCCCGTACAGGGCCAACACCGGGGAGCTGTTTTTT. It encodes CSVEIPYRANTGELFF.

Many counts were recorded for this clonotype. CDR3 residues: CSVAWTGGYGYTF. CDR3 nucleotides: TGCAGCGTAGCCTGGACAGGGGGCTATGGCTACACCTTC. The V and J genes are TRBV29-1 and TRBJ1-2, with 10 bases matching TRBD1. This CDR3 is 13 amino acids long. Germline CDR1 reads SQVTM; CDR2 reads ANQGSEA. With V trimmed by 6 bases and J by 4 bases, 5 bases remained unmatched. Drawing the rest from reference TRBV29-1 and TRBJ1-2, the complete variable domain is SAVISQKPSRDICQRGTSLTIQCQVDSQVTMMFWYRQQPGQSLTLIATANQGSEATYESGFVIDKFPISRPNLTFSTLTVSNMSPEDSSIYLCSVAWTGGYGYTFGSGTRLTVV.

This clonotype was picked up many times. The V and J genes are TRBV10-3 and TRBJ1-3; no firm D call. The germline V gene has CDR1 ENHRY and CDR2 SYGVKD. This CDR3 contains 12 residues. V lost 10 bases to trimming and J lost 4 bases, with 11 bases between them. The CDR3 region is CATSSWGNTIYF. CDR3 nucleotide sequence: TGTGCCACCTCCTCGTGGGGAAACACCATATATTTT.

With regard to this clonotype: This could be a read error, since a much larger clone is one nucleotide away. The CDR3 is CASSFSLANETQYF. In nucleotides, the CDR3 is TGTGCCAGCAGCTTCTCCCTAGCAAACGAGACCCAGTACTTC. The rearrangement links TRBV5-8 to TRBJ2-5; a weak D match, TRBD2 (5 bases). Germline V lookup: CDR1 SGHTS, CDR2 YDEGEE. Trimming shortened V by 2 bases and J by 5 bases, and 13 bases separated the two germline ends. There are 14 residues in the CDR3.

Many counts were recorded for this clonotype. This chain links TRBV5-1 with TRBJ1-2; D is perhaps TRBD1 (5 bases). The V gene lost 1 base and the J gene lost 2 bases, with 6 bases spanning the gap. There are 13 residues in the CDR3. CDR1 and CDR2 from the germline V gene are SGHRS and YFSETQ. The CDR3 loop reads CASSLRTNYGYTF. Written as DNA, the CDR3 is TGCGCCAGCAGCTTGAGGACAAACTATGGCTACACCTTC.

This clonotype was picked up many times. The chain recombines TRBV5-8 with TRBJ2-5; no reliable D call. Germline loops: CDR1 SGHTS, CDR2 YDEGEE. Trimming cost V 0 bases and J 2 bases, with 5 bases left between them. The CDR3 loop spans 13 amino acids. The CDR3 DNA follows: TGTGCCAGCAGCTTGGTGGGGCAAGAGACCCAGTACTTC. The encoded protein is CASSLVGQETQYF.

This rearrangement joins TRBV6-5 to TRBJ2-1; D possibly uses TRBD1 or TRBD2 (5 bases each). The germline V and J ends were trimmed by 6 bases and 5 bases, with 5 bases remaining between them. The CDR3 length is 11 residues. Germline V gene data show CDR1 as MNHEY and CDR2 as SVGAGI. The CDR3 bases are TGTGCCAGCAGGGGGGACAATGAGCAGTTCTTC. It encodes CASRGDNEQFF.

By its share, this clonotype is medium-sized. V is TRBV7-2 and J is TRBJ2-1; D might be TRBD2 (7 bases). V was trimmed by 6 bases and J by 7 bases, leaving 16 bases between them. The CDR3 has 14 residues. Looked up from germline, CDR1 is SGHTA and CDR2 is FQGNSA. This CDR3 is CASSPGGALNEQFF. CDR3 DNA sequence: TGTGCCAGCAGTCCTGGGGGGGCGCTGAATGAGCAGTTCTTC.

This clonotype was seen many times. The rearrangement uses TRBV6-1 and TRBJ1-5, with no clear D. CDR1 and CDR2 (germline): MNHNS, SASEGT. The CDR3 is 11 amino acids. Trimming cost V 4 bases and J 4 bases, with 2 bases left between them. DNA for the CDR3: TGTGCCAGCAGTGGAAATCAGCCCCAGCATTTT. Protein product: CASSGNQPQHF.

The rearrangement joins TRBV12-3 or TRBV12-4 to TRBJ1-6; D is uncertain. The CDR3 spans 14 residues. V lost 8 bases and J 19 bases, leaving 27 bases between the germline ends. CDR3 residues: CASQQSGSYSPIHF. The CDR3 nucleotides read TGTGCCAGCCAGCAGAGTGGGTCCTATTCACCCATACACTTT.

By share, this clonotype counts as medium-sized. CDR3 nucleotide sequence: TGCGCCAGCAGACGGGACATGCAAGGAGGCTACACCTTC. Translated: CASRRDMQGGYTF. The rearrangement joins TRBV5-1 to TRBJ1-2; a possible D gene is TRBD1 (6 bases). CDR3 length: 13 amino acids. Trimming removed 5 bases from V and 8 bases from J, with 16 bases in between. Germline loops: CDR1 SGHRS, CDR2 YFSETQ.

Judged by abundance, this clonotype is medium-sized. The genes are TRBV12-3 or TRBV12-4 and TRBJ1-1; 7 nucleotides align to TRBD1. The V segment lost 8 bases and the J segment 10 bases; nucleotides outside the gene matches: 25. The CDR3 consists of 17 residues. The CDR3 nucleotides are TGTGCCAGCCGAACCTACGACATTACAGGGGCAAAATATGGAGCTTTCTTT. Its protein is CASRTYDITGAKYGAFF.

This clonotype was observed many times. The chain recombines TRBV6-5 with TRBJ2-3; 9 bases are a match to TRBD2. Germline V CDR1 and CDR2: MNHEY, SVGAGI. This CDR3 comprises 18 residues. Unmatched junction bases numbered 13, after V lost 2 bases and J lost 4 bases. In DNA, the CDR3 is TGTGCCAGCAGTTACGGAGCGGGGGGACCCCCTGGGGCAGATACGCAGTATTTT. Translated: CASSYGAGGPPGADTQYF.

For the CDR3, the DNA is TGTGCCAGCAGTTTGGGGGCTAAGGATACGCAGTATTTT. Protein: CASSLGAKDTQYF. V gene TRBV12-3 or TRBV12-4 combines with J gene TRBJ2-3; a weak D match, TRBD1 (6 bases). The CDR3 spans 13 residues. Trimming removed 3 bases from V and 6 bases from J, with 10 bases in between.

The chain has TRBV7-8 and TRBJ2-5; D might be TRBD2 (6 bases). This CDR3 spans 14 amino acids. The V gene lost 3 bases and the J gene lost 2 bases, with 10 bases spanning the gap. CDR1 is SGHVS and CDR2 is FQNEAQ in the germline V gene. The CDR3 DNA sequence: TGTGCCAGCAGCTTCGGGACTTCTCAAGAGACCCAGTACTTC. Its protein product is CASSFGTSQETQYF.

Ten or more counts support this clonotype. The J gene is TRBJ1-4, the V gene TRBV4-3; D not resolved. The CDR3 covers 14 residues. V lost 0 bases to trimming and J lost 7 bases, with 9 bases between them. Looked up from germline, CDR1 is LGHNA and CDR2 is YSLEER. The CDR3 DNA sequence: TGCGCCAGCAGCCAAGATTTGGGTTTTGAAAAACTGTTTTTT. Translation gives CASSQDLGFEKLFF.